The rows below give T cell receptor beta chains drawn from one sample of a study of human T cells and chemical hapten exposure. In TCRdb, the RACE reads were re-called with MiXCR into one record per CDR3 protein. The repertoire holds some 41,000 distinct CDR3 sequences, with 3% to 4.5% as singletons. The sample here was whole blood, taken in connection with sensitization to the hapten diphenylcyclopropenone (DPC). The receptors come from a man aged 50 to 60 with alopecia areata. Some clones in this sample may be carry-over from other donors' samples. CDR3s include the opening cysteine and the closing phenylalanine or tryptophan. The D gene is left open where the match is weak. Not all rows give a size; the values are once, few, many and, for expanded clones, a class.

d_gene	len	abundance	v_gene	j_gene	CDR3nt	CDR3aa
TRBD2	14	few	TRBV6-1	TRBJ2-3	TGTGCCAGCAAAGTGGGACTAGCAACAGATACGCAGTATTTT	CASKVGLATDTQYF
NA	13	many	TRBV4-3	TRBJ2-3	TGCGCCAGCAGCCAAGGAGGTCCAGATACGCAGTATTTT	CASSQGGPDTQYF
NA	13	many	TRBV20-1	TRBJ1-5	TGCAGTGCTAGCGATTATAGCAATCAGCCCCAGCATTTT	CSASDYSNQPQHF
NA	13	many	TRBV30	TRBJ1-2	TGTGCCTGGAGTGTAACAGCTAACTATGGCTACACCTTC	CAWSVTANYGYTF
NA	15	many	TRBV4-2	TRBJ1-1	TGTGCCAGCAGCCAAGGCGTAGGAGAGAACACTGAAGCTTTCTTT	CASSQGVGENTEAFF
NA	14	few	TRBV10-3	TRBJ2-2	TGTGCCATCAAAAGGGCCGGGTCGACCGGGGAGCTGTTTTTT	CAIKRAGSTGELFF
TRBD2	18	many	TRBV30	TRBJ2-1	TGTGCCTGGAGTCCTCCGGGACTAGCGGGAGGAGGAACCTCCTGGCAGTTCTTC	CAWSPPGLAGGGTSWQFF
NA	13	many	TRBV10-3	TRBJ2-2	TGTGCCATCAGTGAGGCCGGGACAGGGGAGCTGTTTTTT	CAISEAGTGELFF
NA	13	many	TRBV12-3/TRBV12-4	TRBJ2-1	TGTGCCAGCAGTTTAGTACAGTACAATGAGCAGTTCTTC	CASSLVQYNEQFF
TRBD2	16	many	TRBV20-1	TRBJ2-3	TGCAGTGCTAGAGAGCCTAGCGGGATTGGCAGAGATACGCAGTATTTT	CSAREPSGIGRDTQYF
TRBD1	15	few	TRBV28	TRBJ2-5	TGTGCCAGCAGACAGGGGCCTGGAGTTCCTGAGACCCAGTACTTC	CASRQGPGVPETQYF
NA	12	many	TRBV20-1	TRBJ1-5	TGCAGTGCTAGGGGCGGCAATCAGCCCCAGCATTTT	CSARGGNQPQHF
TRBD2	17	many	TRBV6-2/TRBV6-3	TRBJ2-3	TGTGCCAGCAGCTTCGGGACTAGCGGGAGGAGAGGAGATACGCAGTATTTT	CASSFGTSGRRGDTQYF
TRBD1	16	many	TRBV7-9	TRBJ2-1	TGTGCCAGCAGCCCCAGGGGGCGAGGGTCCTACAATGAGCAGTTCTTC	CASSPRGRGSYNEQFF
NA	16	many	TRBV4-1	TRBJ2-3	TGCGCCAGCAGCCAAGAAATGTGGGGTTCCACAGATACGCAGTATTTT	CASSQEMWGSTDTQYF
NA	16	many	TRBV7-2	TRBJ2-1	TGTGCCAGCAGCTCCGAGGGTCGCGGGATTCCCAATGAGCAGTTCTTC	CASSSEGRGIPNEQFF
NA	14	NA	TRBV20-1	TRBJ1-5	TGCAGTGCACACTACCGAGGGGATCATCAGCCCCAGCATTTT	CSAHYRGDHQPQHF
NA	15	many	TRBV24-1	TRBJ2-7	TGTGCCACCAGTGCCGTCGTCGCTGGGAACTACGAGCAGTACTTC	CATSAVVAGNYEQYF
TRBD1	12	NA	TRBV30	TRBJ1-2	TGTGCCTGGAGTGAGACAGGGTTTGGCTACACCTTC	CAWSETGFGYTF
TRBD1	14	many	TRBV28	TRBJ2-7	TGTGCCAGCAGAGGGACAGGGGTCTCCTACGAGCAGTACTTC	CASRGTGVSYEQYF